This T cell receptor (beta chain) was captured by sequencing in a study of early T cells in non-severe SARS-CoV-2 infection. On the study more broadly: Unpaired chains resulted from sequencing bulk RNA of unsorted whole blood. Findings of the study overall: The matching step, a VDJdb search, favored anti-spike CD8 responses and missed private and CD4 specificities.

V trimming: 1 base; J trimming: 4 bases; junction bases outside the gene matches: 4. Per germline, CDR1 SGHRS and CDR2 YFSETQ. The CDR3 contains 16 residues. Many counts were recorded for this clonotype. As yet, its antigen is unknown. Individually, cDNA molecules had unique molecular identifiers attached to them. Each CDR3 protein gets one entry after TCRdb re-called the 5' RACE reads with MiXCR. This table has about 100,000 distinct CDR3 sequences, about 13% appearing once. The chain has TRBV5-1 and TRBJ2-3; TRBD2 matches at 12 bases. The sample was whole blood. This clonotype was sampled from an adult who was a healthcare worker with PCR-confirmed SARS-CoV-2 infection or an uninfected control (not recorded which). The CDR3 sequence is CASSLRPSGGADTQYF. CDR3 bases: TGCGCCAGCAGCTTGAGGCCTAGCGGGGGGGCAGATACGCAGTATTTT.